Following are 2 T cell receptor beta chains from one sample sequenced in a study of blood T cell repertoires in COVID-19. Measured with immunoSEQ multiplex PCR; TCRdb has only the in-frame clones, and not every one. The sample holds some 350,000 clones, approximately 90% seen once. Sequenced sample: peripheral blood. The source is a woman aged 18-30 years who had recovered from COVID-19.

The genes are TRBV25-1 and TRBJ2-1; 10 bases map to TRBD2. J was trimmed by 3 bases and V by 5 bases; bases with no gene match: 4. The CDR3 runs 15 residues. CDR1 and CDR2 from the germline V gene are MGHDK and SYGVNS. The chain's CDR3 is CASSSRTSGYNEQFF. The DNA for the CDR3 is TGTGCCAGCAGTTCCCGGACTAGCGGCTACAATGAGCAGTTCTTC.

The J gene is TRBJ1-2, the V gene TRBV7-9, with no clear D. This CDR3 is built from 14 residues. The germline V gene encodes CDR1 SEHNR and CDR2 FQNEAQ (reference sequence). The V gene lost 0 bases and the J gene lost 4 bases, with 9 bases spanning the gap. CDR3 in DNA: TGTGCCAGCAGCTTAGCGCGGGCAGGCTATGGCTACACCTTC. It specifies CASSLARAGYGYTF.